The rows below give T cell receptor beta chains drawn from one sample of a study of shared clonotypes between healthy human individuals. TCRdb's copy holds only in-frame clones and misses some; the assay was immunoSEQ multiplex PCR. The sample has about 2.4 million clones, approximately 93% seen once; the top ten hold roughly 0.36%. Sequencing was performed on naive CD4+ T cells from PBMCs. The receptors were gathered from a man younger than 30 in good health. Some clones in this sample may be carry-over from other donors' samples. The CDR3 runs from the conserved cysteine through the conserved F or W. D genes are given only for firm matches. Only some rows state a clone size, as once, few, many or a class for expanded clones.

D gene | CDR3 length | J gene | clone size | V gene | CDR3 DNA | CDR3 protein
TRBD1 | 16 | TRBJ2-5 | . | TRBV7-9 | TGTGCCAGCAGCTCTCCGGGACAGGGGGCGGAGGAGACCCAGTACTTC | CASSSPGQGAEETQYF
. | 14 | TRBJ1-5 | . | TRBV5-1 | TGCGCCAGCAGCCCGGGGGAAAGCAATCAGCCCCAGCATTTT | CASSPGESNQPQHF
. | 13 | TRBJ1-5 | . | TRBV5-1 | TGCGCCAGCAGCTTGGGCTCGAATCAGCCCCAGCATTTT | CASSLGSNQPQHF
. | 12 | TRBJ2-1 | . | TRBV5-1 | TGCGCCAGCAGCTTGCCCGGGGATGCGCAGTTCTTC | CASSLPGDAQFF
TRBD1 | 14 | TRBJ1-4 | . | TRBV7-9 | TGTGCCAGCAGCTTTCGACAGGGGAATGAAAAACTGTTTTTT | CASSFRQGNEKLFF
TRBD1 | 17 | TRBJ1-1 | . | TRBV23-1 | TGCGCCAGCATAAAACAGGGGGCGCCCACCATATTCCTCGAAGCTTTCTTT | CASIKQGAPTIFLEAFF
TRBD1 | 13 | TRBJ1-1 | . | TRBV5-1 | TGCGCCAGCGAACCGGGACAGGGCTCTGAAGCTTTCTTT | CASEPGQGSEAFF
TRBD2 | 14 | TRBJ2-7 | . | TRBV11-1 | TGTGCCAGCAGCTTGGGACTAGAGGCTCTCGAGCAGTACTTC | CASSLGLEALEQYF
. | 14 | TRBJ1-2 | . | TRBV18 | TGTGCCAGCTCACCTGGCAGGAGGGACTATGGCTACACCTTC | CASSPGRRDYGYTF
. | 15 | TRBJ1-3 | . | TRBV11-2 | TGTGCCAGCAGCCCCCCGGGGGGGCCCGGAAACACCATATATTTT | CASSPPGGPGNTIYF
. | 14 | TRBJ2-7 | . | TRBV7-2 | TGTGCCAGCAGCTCGGCGGACTTACAAACCGTCCAGTACTTC | CASSSADLQTVQYF
. | 15 | TRBJ1-3 | . | TRBV9 | TGTGCCAGCAGCGCCGGGATAGACTCTGGAAACACCATATATTTT | CASSAGIDSGNTIYF
. | 12 | TRBJ2-3 | . | TRBV29-1 | TGCAGCGTGGATAGCGGAACAGATACGCAGTATTTT | CSVDSGTDTQYF
. | 15 | TRBJ1-1 | . | TRBV7-8 | TGTGCCAGCAGCTCCCAAGCGGGGGGGAACACTGAAGCTTTCTTT | CASSSQAGGNTEAFF
TRBD2 | 16 | TRBJ2-4 | . | TRBV29-1 | TGCAGCGTGAGTCTCCTAGCGGGAGTAGCCAAAAACATTCAGTACTTC | CSVSLLAGVAKNIQYF
. | 14 | TRBJ2-3 | . | TRBV5-1 | TGCGCCAGCAGCGGTCGAGCAGGCCCAGATACGCAGTATTTT | CASSGRAGPDTQYF
. | 15 | TRBJ1-4 | . | TRBV6-1 | TGTGCCAGCAGTGAAAGTGGACAGAAAGGTGAAAAACTGTTTTTT | CASSESGQKGEKLFF
. | 13 | TRBJ1-6 | . | TRBV30 | TGCGGGGTTAGGTCCCACTTTAATTCACCCCTCCACTTT | CGVRSHFNSPLHF
. | 13 | TRBJ1-1 | . | TRBV7-2 | TGTGCCAGCAGCCTCCGTTGGAACACTGAAGCTTTCTTT | CASSLRWNTEAFF
TRBD1 | 16 | TRBJ2-1 | once | TRBV23-1 | TGCGCCAGCAGTCAAGGGGCAGGGACAGGCAACAATGAGCAGTTCTTC | CASSQGAGTGNNEQFF
. | 15 | TRBJ2-7 | . | TRBV4-1 | TGCGCCAGCAGCCAAGGCTTCCTGGGAGCCTACGAGCAGTACTTC | CASSQGFLGAYEQYF
TRBD1 | 15 | TRBJ2-3 | . | TRBV18 | TGTGCCAGCTCAACTCCGGGACAGAGAACAGATACGCAGTATTTT | CASSTPGQRTDTQYF
. | 15 | TRBJ2-7 | . | TRBV7-2 | TGTGCCAGCAGCCCTAGATCACCCCCTATCTACGAGCAGTACTTC | CASSPRSPPIYEQYF
. | 13 | TRBJ1-1 | few | TRBV10-3 | TGTGCCATCAGTGTACAGCTGAACACTGAAGCTTTCTTT | CAISVQLNTEAFF
TRBD1 | 14 | TRBJ2-7 | once | TRBV27 | TGTGCCAGCAGTTCAGGGGGTGCGGTGCTCGAGCAGTACTTC | CASSSGGAVLEQYF
TRBD1 | 15 | TRBJ2-5 | . | TRBV27 | TGTGCCAGCACGCGGACAGGAGCGGTGAAAGAGACCCAGTACTTC | CASTRTGAVKETQYF
TRBD1 | 15 | TRBJ1-1 | . | TRBV7-3 | TGTGCCAGCACCGACCTAGGACAGGGAAACACTGAAGCTTTCTTT | CASTDLGQGNTEAFF
. | 16 | TRBJ2-1 | . | TRBV5-1 | TGCGCCAGCAGCCCTAATGAGGGGGGGCTCTACAATGAGCAGTTCTTC | CASSPNEGGLYNEQFF
TRBD1 | 14 | TRBJ1-2 | . | TRBV7-2 | TGTGCCAGCAGCGCTAACAGACAGGGCGTGCGCTACACCTTC | CASSANRQGVRYTF
TRBD2 | 16 | TRBJ2-1 | . | TRBV4-1 | TGCGCCAGCAGCCGGGCCTCGGGACTAGCGATCAATGAGCAGTTCTTC | CASSRASGLAINEQFF
. | 14 | TRBJ2-5 | once | TRBV5-1 | TGCGCCAGCAGCTTGCTCCTGATGGAAGAGACCCAGTACTTC | CASSLLLMEETQYF
. | 15 | TRBJ2-7 | . | TRBV7-2 | TGTGCCAGCAGCCCAGAGGGACTCAACCCCTACGAGCAGTACTTC | CASSPEGLNPYEQYF
TRBD2 | 14 | TRBJ2-7 | . | TRBV28 | TGTGCCAGCAGGGCCGGGACTAGCTCTTATGAGCAGTACTTC | CASRAGTSSYEQYF
TRBD2 | 18 | TRBJ2-1 | . | TRBV6-1 | TGTGCCAGCAGTGCCGGGACTAGCGGGAGGCAAGATTACAATGAGCAGTTCTTC | CASSAGTSGRQDYNEQFF
. | 12 | TRBJ2-7 | . | TRBV28 | TGTGCCAGCAGTTTAGGGCAAACCGACGGGGTCTTC | CASSLGQTDGVF
. | 15 | TRBJ2-7 | . | TRBV5-1 | TGCGCCAGCAGCTTACCGGGAAGCCCCCAAGGCGAGCAGTACTTC | CASSLPGSPQGEQYF
. | 11 | TRBJ2-3 | . | TRBV6-1 | TGTGCCAGCAGTGAGGGACTTACGCAGTATTTT | CASSEGLTQYF
. | 18 | TRBJ2-3 | . | TRBV11-2 | TGTGCCAGCAGCTCCCACTCAGGAGGGACTGAAAGCACAGATACGCAGTATTTT | CASSSHSGGTESTDTQYF
. | 14 | TRBJ1-1 | . | TRBV19 | TGTGCCAGTAGTATAAGAGGGCGAGATACTGAAGCTTTCTTT | CASSIRGRDTEAFF
. | 14 | TRBJ2-5 | once | TRBV10-3 | TGTGCCACTTCATCGGTCAGGGGCCGAGAGACCCAGTACTTC | CATSSVRGRETQYF
. | 15 | TRBJ2-7 | once | TRBV4-2 | TGTGCCAGCAGCCGCGAAGGGACAAGCTCCTACGAGCAGTACTTC | CASSREGTSSYEQYF
. | 16 | TRBJ2-1 | . | TRBV5-4 | TGTGCCAGCAGCTCCGAACCCCCCGGCTTATCCAATGAGCAGTTCTTC | CASSSEPPGLSNEQFF
TRBD1 | 15 | TRBJ1-1 | . | TRBV7-8 | TGTGCCAGCAGCCGCCAGACAGGGGGAGTCACTGAAGCTTTCTTT | CASSRQTGGVTEAFF
. | 14 | TRBJ2-5 | . | TRBV6-1 | TGTGCCAGCAGCGTAGACAGAGTTCAAGAGACCCAGTACTTC | CASSVDRVQETQYF
TRBD2 | 16 | TRBJ2-5 | once | TRBV7-2 | TGTGCCAGCAGCGCACTAGCGGGAGTACGGCAAGAGACCCAGTACTTC | CASSALAGVRQETQYF